This record covers a single TCR beta chain. The antigen is not known. CD8 cells regarded as naive lacked CD45RO, were positively chosen for CCR7, and omitted terminally differentiated effector memory CD45RA+ cells. The CDR3 is made up of 15 amino acids. Deletions cut 1 base from V and 3 bases from J, with 14 bases between. Per the germline V gene, CDR1 is SGDLS and CDR2 is YYNGEE. The data were obtained in a study of shared clonotypes between healthy human individuals. Clones were sequenced by immunoSEQ multiplex PCR, and TCRdb holds only the in-frame ones, with some missing. The repertoire holds about 2.1 million clones, with 85% to 95% as singletons. General study findings and limits: Inspection by rarefaction showed sorted-subset sequencing to be incomplete despite large depth. Only blood underwent sampling, and tissue repertoires likely differ.

The specimen was naive CD8+ T cells from PBMCs. The receptor's source is a man aged 18 to 29 in good health. Some clones in this sample may be carry-over from other donors' samples. This rearrangement joins TRBV9 to TRBJ2-7; tentatively, D is TRBD2 (5 bases). The CDR3 bases are TGTGCCAGCAGCGTATCGGCTAGCAGTTACTACGAGCAGTACTTC. This translates into CASSVSASSYYEQYF.